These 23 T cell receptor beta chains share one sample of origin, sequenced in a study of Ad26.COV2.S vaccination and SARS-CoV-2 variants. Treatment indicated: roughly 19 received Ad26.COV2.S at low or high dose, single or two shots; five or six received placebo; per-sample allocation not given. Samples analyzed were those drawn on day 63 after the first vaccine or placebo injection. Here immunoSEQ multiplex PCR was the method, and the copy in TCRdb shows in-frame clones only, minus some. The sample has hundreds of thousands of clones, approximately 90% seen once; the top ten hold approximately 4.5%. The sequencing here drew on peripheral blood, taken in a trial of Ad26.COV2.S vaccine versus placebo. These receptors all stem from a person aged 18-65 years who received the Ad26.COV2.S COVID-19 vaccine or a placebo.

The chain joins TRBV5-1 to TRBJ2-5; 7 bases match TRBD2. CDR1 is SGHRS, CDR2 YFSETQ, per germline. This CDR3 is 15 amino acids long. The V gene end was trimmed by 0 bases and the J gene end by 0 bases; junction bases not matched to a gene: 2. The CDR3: CASSLAGGHQETQYF. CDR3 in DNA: TGCGCCAGCAGCTTGGCGGGAGGTCACCAAGAGACCCAGTACTTC.

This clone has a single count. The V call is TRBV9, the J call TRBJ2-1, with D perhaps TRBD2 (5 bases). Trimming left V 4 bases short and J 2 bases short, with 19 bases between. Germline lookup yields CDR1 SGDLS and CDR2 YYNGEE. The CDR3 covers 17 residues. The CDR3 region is CASSLGGAAAPYNEQFF. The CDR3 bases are TGTGCCAGCAGCCTCGGAGGTGCAGCGGCCCCCTACAATGAGCAGTTCTTC.

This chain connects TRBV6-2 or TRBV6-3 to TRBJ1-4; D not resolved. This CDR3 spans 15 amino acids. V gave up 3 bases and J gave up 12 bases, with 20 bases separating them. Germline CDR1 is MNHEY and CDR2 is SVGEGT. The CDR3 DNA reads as TGTGCCAGCAGTTATCTGGCTGTGGGCCCCGAGGAACTGTTTTTT. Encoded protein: CASSYLAVGPEELFF.

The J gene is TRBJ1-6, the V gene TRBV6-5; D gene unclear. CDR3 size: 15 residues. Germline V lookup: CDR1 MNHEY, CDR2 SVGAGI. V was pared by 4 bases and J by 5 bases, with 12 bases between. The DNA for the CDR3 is TGTGCCAGCAGTTTCGGACGGACGAATAATTCACCCCTCCACTTT. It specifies CASSFGRTNNSPLHF.

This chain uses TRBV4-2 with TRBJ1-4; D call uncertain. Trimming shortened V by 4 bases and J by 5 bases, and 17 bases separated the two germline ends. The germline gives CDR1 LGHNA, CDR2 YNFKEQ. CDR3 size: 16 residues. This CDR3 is CASSLSGPGENEKLFF. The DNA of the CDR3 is TGTGCCAGCAGCCTCAGCGGTCCCGGGGAGAATGAAAAACTGTTTTTT.

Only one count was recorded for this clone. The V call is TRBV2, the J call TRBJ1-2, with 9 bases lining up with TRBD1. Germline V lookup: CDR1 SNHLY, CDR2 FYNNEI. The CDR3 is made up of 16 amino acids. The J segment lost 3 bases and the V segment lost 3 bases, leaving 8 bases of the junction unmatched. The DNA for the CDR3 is TGTGCCAGCAGTGAGAGTAGGGACAGGGAATACTATGGCTACACCTTC. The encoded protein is CASSESRDREYYGYTF. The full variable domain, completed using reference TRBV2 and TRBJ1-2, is EPEVTQTPSHQVTQMGQEVILRCVPISNHLYFYWYRQILGQKVEFLVSFYNNEISEKSEIFDDQFSVERPDGSNFTLKIRSTKLEDSAMYFCASSESRDREYYGYTFGSGTRLTVV.

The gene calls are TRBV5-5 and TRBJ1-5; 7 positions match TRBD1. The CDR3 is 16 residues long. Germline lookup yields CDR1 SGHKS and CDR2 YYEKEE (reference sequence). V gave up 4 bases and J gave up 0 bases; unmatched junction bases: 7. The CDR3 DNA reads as TGTGCCAGCAGCCCTACGACAGGGTATAGCAATCAGCCCCAGCATTTT. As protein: CASSPTTGYSNQPQHF.

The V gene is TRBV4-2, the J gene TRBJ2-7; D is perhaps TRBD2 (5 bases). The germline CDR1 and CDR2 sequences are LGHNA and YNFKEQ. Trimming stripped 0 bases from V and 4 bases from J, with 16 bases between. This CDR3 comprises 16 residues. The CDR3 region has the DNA TGTGCCAGCAGCCAAGATCTCGGGGATTCTCTTTACGAGCAGTACTTC. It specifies CASSQDLGDSLYEQYF.

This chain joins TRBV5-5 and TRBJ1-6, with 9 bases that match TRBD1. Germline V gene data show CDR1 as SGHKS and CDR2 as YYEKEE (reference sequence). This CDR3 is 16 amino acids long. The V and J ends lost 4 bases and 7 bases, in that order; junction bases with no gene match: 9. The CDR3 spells CASSLTGGMWNSPLHF. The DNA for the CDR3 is TGTGCCAGCAGCCTGACAGGGGGGATGTGGAATTCACCCCTCCACTTT.

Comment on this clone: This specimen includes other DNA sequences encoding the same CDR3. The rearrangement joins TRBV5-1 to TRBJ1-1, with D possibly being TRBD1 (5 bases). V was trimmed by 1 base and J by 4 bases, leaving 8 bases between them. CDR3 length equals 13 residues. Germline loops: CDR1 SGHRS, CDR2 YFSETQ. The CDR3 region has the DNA TGCGCCAGCAGCTTGAGGGGAGGCACTGAAGCTTTCTTT. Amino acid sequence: CASSLRGGTEAFF.

CDR3: CASSLWTNPNNEQFF. For the CDR3, the DNA is TGTGCCAGCAGCTTATGGACTAACCCCAACAATGAGCAGTTCTTC. This rearrangement joins TRBV11-2 to TRBJ2-1, with D possibly TRBD2 on 6 matching bases. The CDR3 is 15 residues long. Germline CDR1 is SGHAT and CDR2 is FQNNGV. Trimming took 2 bases from V and 5 from J, leaving 13 bases between them.

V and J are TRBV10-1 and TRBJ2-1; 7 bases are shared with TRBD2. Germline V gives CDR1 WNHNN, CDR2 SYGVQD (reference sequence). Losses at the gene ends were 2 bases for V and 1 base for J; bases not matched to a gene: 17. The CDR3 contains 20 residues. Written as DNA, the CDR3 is TGCGCCAGCAGTGAGACGGGCCGAGCGGGGATCCTCGGGTCCTACAATGAGCAGTTCTTC. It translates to CASSETGRAGILGSYNEQFF.

This CDR3 reads CASSPMGGATGYTF. In nucleotides, the CDR3 is TGTGCCAGCAGCCCTATGGGGGGCGCGACTGGCTACACCTTC. The rearrangement uses TRBV7-2 and TRBJ1-2; tentatively, D is TRBD1 (6 bases). The germline CDR1 and CDR2 sequences are SGHTA and FQGNSA. V was trimmed by 5 bases and J by 7 bases, leaving 17 bases between them. This CDR3 is 14 amino acids long.

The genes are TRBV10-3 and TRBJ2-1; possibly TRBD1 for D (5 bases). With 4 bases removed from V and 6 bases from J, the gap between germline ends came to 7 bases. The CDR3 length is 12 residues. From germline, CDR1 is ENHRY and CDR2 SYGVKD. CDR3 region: CAISVQGNEQFF. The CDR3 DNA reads TGTGCCATCAGTGTTCAGGGCAATGAGCAGTTCTTC.

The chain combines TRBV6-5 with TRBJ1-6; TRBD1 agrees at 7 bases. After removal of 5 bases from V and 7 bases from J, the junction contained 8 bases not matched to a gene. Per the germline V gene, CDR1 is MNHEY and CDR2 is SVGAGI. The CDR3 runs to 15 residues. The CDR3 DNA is TGTGCCAGCAGTAACCGGGACAGCCTAAATTCACCCCTCCACTTT. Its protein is CASSNRDSLNSPLHF.

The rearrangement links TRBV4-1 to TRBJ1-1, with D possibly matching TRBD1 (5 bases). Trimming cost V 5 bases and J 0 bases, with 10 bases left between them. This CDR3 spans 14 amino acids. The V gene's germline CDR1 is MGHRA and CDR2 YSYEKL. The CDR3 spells CASSAGHMNTEAFF. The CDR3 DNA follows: TGCGCCAGCAGCGCAGGACATATGAACACTGAAGCTTTCTTT.

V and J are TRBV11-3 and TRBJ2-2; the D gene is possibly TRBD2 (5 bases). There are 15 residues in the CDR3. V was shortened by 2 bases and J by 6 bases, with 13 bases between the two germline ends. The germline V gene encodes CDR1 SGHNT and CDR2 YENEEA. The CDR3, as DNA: TGTGCCAGCAGCTTATTCGCGGGTTTGGCCGGGGAGCTGTTTTTT. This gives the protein CASSLFAGLAGELFF. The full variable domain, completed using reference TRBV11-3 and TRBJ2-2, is EAGVVQSPRYKIIEKKQPVAFWCNPISGHNTLYWYLQNLGQGPELLIRYENEEAVDDSQLPKDRFSAERLKGVDSTLKIQPAELGDSAVYLCASSLFAGLAGELFFGEGSRLTVL.

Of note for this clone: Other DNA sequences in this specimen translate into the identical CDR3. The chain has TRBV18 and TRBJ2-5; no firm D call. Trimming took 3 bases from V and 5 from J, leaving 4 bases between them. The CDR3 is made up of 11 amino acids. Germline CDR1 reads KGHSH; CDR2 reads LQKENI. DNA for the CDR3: TGTGCCAGCTCACCCGGGGAGACCCAGTACTTC. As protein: CASSPGETQYF.

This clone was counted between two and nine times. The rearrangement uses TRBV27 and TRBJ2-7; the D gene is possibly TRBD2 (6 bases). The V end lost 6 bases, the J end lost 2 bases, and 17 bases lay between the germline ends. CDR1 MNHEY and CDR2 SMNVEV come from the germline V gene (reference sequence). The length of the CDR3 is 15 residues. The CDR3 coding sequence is TGTGCCAGCAGGGGTCGAAAGGGACTGGCCTACGAGCAGTACTTC. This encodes CASRGRKGLAYEQYF.

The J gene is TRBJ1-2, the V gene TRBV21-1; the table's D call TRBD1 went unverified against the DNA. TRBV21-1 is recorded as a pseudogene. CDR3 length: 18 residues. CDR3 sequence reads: CASSKNGARTAQVEGYTF. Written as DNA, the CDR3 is TGTGCCAGCAGCAAAAACGGGGCCAGGACAGCACAGGTTGAAGGCTACACCTTC.

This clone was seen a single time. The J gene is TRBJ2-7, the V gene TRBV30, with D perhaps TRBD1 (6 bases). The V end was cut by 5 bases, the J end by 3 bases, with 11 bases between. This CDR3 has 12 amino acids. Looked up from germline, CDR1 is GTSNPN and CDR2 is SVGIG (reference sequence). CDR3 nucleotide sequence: TGTGCCTGGGGGACATTGAGCTACGAGCAGTACTTC. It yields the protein CAWGTLSYEQYF.

The CDR3 reads CASRPRDFLHNEQFF. The DNA for the CDR3 is TGTGCCAGCAGACCCCGGGACTTCCTACACAATGAGCAGTTCTTC. The chain has TRBV28 and TRBJ2-1; tentatively, D is TRBD2 (6 bases). Germline V gene data show CDR1 as MDHEN and CDR2 as SYDVKM. V lost 6 bases and J lost 5, with 17 bases in between. The CDR3 is made up of 15 amino acids.

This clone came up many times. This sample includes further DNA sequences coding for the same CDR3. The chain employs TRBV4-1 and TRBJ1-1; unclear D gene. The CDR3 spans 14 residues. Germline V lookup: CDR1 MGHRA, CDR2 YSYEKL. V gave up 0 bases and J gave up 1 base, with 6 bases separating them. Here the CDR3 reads CASSQEAGNTEAFF. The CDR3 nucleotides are TGCGCCAGCAGCCAAGAAGCGGGGAACACTGAAGCTTTCTTT.